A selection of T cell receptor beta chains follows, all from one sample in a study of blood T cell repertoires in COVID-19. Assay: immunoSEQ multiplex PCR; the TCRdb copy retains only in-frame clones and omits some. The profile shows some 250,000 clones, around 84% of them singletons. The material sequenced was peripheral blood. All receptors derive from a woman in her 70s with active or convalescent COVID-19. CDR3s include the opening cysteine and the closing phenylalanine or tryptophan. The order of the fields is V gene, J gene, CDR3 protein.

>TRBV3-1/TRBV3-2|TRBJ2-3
CASSHRDRVTDTQYF
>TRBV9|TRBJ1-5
CASSAGRDQPQHF
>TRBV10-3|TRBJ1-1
CAISESSTAGVSGNTEAFF
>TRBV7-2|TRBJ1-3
CASSLQKNTIYF
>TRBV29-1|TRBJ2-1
CSVADSGGDEQFF
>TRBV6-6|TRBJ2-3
CASSYSHGEGQYF
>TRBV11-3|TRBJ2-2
CASSFSSTNTGELFF
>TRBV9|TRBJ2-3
CASSRELQGSTDTQYF
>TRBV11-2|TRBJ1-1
CASSSGQITEAFF
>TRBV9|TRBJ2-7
CASSVAPGQGTHEQYF
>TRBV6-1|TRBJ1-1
CASSESGTIYYTEAFF
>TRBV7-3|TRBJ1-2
CASSPTGFYGYTF
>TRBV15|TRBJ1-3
CATSSGSWNTIYF
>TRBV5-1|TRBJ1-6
CASSLVPGSNSSPLHF
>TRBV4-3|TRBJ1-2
CASSQEARQPSRGYTF
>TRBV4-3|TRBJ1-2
CASSSRGYYGYTF
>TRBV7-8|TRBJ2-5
CASSLDLSGQETQYF
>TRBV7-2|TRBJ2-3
CASSLTIGGAINTQYF
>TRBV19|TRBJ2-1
CASIHRQGNEQFF
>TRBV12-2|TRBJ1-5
CASRSWGDGVRQPQHF
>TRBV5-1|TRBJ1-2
CASSQELLGYTF
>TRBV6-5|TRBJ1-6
CASSYSAAYNSPLHF
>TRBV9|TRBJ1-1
CASSVGGSTEAFF
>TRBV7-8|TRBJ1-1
CASSFTGAALTEAFF
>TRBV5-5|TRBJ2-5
CASSLAGRVRETQYF
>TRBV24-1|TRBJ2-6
CATSGEDRGTAPLSGANVLTF
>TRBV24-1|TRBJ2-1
CATSDLIGSEQFF
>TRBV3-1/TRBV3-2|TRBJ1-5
CASSQNQGLTVPQPQHF
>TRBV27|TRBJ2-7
CASSPGQGYYEQYF
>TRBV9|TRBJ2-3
CASSVVGTDTQYF
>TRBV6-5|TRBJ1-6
CASTGVYNSPLHF
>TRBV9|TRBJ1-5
CASSVGQGYWQPQHF
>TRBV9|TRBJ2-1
CASSVEGTGGFFEQFF
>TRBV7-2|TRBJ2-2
CASSLRSGGELFF
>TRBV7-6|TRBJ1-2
CASSLTTGDGYTF
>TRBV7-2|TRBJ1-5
CASSQGGGRYQPQHF
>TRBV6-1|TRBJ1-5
CASSEVGFKGNQPQHF
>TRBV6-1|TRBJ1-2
CASSDPAGLYTYGYTF
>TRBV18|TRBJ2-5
CASSAGQGLQETQYF
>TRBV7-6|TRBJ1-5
CASSSQIGQPQHF
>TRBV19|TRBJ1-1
CASSITGGNTEAFF
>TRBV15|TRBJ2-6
CATSRGRGSGANVLTF
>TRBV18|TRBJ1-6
CASSNGTRDSPLHF
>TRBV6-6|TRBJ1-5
CASSPRSRGGGNQPQHF
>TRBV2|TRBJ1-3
CASSNGQGNTIYF
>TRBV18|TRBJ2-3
CASSQASSTDTQYF
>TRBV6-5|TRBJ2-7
CASSRGQGPYEQYF
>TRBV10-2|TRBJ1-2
CASMEGGFDGYTF
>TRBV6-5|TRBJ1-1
CASSFLGGAFF
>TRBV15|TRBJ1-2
CATSEGVDYGYTF
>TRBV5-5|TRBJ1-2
CASSLMWEGYTF
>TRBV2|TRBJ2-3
CAMDRASTDTQYF
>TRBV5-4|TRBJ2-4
CASSLPGGSNIQYF
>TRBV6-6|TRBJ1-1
CASIAPEAFF
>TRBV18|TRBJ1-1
CASSPGGVNTEAFF
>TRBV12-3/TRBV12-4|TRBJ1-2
CASSFRGWDGYTF
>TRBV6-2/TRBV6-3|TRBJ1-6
CASSSTGTGASPLHF
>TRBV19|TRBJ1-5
CASTPDRLSNQPQHF